This T cell receptor (beta chain) was sequenced in a study of siplizumab effects on memory and regulatory T cells. Study-wide results and limits: Naive or memory phenotype was unassignable for roughly 75-95% of proliferating CD4+ or CD8+ clones.

The data were produced by immunoSEQ multiplex PCR, yet TCRdb's version contains in-frame clones alone and is incomplete. This table has 97,000 or so clones, 92% appearing once. The CDR3 loop spans 19 amino acids. After removal of 2 bases from V and 1 base from J, the junction contained 16 bases not matched to a gene. Germline-derived CDR1 and CDR2 are MNHNS and SASEGT. This clone has just one count. The antigen is unknown. This clonotype originated in a human donor in good health. The chain recombines TRBV6-1 with TRBJ2-5; 7 bases line up with TRBD2. Source material: CD4+ T cells sorted from blood. The CDR3 protein is CASSEPAVRAGTPQETQYF. CDR3 DNA: TGTGCCAGCAGTGAACCCGCGGTTCGAGCGGGGACCCCCCAAGAGACCCAGTACTTC.